This entry is about one T cell receptor beta chain. No cognate antigen has been identified for it. Base qualities are not at hand, and no much larger clone is one base apart. Clipping removes 1 base from V and 5 bases from J, with 6 as the unmatched junction base count. CDR1 and CDR2 (DFQATT, SNEGSKA) derive from the germline V gene (reference sequence). The CDR3 runs 14 residues from the cysteine to the phenylalanine. The sequence is cut down to CDR3 DNA, 42 bases in frame from base 1. The treatment or condition label on this specimen signifies: 10-day PBMC culture with coronavirus spike peptide pools or control peptides (ViraFEST assay). The study used the ViraFEST assay, which expanded antigen-specific T cells with peptide pools and then identified expanded clonotypes by TCR sequencing. Negative nucleocapsid antibody tests taken both before and after vaccination confirmed that the healthy vaccine recipients had no prior SARS-CoV-2 infection. PBMCs were cultured at around 2 million per well in IMDM supplemented with 5% human AB serum and 8.5 to 10 IU/ml IL-2, with roughly 10 ug/ml peptide pools added. On days 3 and 7, half of the culture medium was replaced with fresh IL-2-containing medium. Once the cells had been in culture for 9 to 10 days, the EasySep CD4+ T cell isolation kit was used to isolate CD4+ T cells by negative selection. PBMCs were separated from whole blood using Ficoll-Paque Plus gradient centrifugation and then either used fresh or cryopreserved at -140C. Each culture condition was generally run in triplicate wells.

The data are from a study of vaccination and CD4 T cells after COVID-19 (dated 2022 in TCRdb). Concerning the study at large: The convalescent cohort included six males and four females, with two Hispanic individuals, seven Caucasians, two Asians and one multiracial person. In approximately eleven COVID-19 convalescent patients and a few infection-naive healthy vaccine recipients, the spike-specific CD4+ TCR repertoire before mRNA vaccination was compared with the repertoire after mRNA vaccination. Post-vaccine blood samples were taken a median of approximately 70 days after the second vaccine dose, with a range of 14 to 241 days. Post-COVID blood samples were collected from convalescent patients a median of around 96 days after diagnosis, with a range of roughly 30 to 170 days. Control cultures received a CEFX viral epitope pool as the positive control, an HIV-1 Nef peptide pool as the negative control, or no peptide. For stimulating the cultures, overlapping spike peptide pools were used, derived from SARS-CoV-2 as well as from the common cold coronaviruses HCoV-NL63, HCoV-OC43 and HCoV-229E. Participants got two doses of the Pfizer-BioNTech BNT162b2 vaccine (n=8) or two doses of the Moderna mRNA-1273 vaccine (n=2). The full study reports these points: In convalescent patients, a median around 86% of post-vaccine SARS-CoV-2-reactive clones were detected only after vaccination, suggesting vaccine-specific priming. The study included relatively few convalescent patients and did not analyze early timepoints after natural infection. In convalescent patients, nearly all vaccine-specific clones (304 of 307) were found to be mono-reactive for SARS-CoV-2 spike rather than cross-reactive with common cold coronaviruses. An increase in the median number of SARS-CoV-2-reactive clonotypes from around 20 after infection to about 39 after vaccination was observed, but the change was not found to be significant.

Libraries were built with PCR. At the Johns Hopkins FTIC core, DNA from the cultured CD4+ T cells underwent TCR sequencing with the Oncomine TCR Beta short-read assay. The QIAamp micro DNA kit was used to extract genomic DNA from the cultured CD4+ T cells. Oncomine TCR Beta libraries from cultured CD4+ T cells were pooled using unique dual indexes and sequenced on an Illumina iSeq 100. As for the original processing: Non-productive sequences were removed, and CDR3s that did not start with C, did not end with F or W, or were shorter than 7 amino acids were discarded. Antigen-specific clonotypes were identified using the MANAFEST web application through comparison of peptide-stimulated wells with reference and other culture wells. For a clone to be called positive, the clone needed an FDR below 0.05, an odds ratio above 5, and a productive frequency above 0.1% in at least two of three replicate wells. A clonotype counted as cross-reactive if it showed significant expansion both in the SARS-CoV-2 spike wells and in at least one common cold coronavirus spike condition. Levenshtein distances (stringdist) and unrooted phylogenetic trees (ape) in R version 3.6.1 were used to assess CDR3 homology. Using fastp at Q25 and MiXCR, TCRdb reprocessed the public reads and kept productive beta chains. Every entry covers one CDR3 protein and lists the most common genes and DNA from its rows. These V and J calls rely on TCRdb rather than the paper's analysis. Within this sample are roughly 14,000 distinct CDR3 sequences, with roughly 29% of them counted one time only. The ten largest clones add up to under 20% of the sample.

The receptor was derived from a human donor who received a COVID-19 vaccine. This specimen was CD4+ T cells from blood, cultured in vitro, taken before SARS-CoV-2 vaccination. The V and J genes are TRBV20-1 and TRBJ2-5; 8 of the junction bases match TRBD2. The CDR3: CSARGRGGLETQYF. The DNA sequence is TGCAGTGCTAGAGGTCGGGGGGGCCTCGAGACCCAGTACTTC.